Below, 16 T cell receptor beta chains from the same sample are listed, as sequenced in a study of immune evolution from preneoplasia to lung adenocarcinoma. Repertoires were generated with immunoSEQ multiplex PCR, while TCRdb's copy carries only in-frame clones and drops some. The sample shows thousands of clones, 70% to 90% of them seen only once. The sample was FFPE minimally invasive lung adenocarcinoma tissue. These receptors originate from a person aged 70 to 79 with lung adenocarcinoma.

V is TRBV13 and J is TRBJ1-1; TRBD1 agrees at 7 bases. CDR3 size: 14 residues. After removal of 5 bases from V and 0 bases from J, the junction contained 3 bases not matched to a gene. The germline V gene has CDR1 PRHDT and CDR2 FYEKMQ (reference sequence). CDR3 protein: CASSADRVNTEAFF. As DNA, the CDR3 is TGTGCCAGCAGCGCCGACAGGGTGAACACTGAAGCTTTCTTT.

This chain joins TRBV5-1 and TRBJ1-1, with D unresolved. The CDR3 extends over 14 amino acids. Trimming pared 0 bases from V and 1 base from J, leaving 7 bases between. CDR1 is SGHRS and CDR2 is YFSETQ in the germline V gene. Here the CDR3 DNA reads TGCGCCAGCAGCTTGGGGGCTAGGAACACTGAAGCTTTCTTT. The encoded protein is CASSLGARNTEAFF.

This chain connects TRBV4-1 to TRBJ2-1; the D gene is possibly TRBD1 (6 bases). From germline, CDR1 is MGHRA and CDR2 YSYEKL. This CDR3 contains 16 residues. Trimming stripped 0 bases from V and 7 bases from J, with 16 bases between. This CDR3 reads CASSQDTGMIENEQFF. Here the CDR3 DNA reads TGCGCCAGCAGCCAAGACACAGGGATGATAGAGAATGAGCAGTTCTTC.

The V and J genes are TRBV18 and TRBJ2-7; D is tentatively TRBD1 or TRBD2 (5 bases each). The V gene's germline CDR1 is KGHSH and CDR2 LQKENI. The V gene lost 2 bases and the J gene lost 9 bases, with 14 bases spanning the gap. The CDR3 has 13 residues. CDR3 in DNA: TGTGCCAGCTCACCAGGTGGGGGAGCCCGGCAGTACTTC. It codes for CASSPGGGARQYF.

The CDR3: CAWSSPGQRVDEETQYF. CDR3 coding DNA: TGTGCCTGGAGTTCTCCGGGACAGCGGGTCGATGAGGAGACCCAGTACTTC. The gene calls are TRBV30 and TRBJ2-5; D possibly corresponds to TRBD1 (7 bases). The CDR3 contains 17 residues. Trimming removed 2 bases at V and 5 bases at J, with 24 bases between. CDR1 and CDR2 (germline): GTSNPN, SVGIG (reference sequence).

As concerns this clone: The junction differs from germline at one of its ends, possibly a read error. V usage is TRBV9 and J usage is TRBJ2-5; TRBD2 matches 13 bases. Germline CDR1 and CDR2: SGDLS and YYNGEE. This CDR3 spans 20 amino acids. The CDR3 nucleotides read TGTGCCAGCAGCGCCTCCGGACTAGCGGGGGCCCCTAGGAACCAAGCGACCCAGTACTTC. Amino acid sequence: CASSASGLAGAPRNQATQYF.

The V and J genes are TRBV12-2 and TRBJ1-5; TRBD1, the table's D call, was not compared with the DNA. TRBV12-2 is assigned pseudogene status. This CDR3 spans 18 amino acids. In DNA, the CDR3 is TGTGCAAGTCGCTTAGGGAAGGCAGGGGGTAGAAGCAATCAGCCCCAGCATTTT. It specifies CASRLGKAGGRSNQPQHF.

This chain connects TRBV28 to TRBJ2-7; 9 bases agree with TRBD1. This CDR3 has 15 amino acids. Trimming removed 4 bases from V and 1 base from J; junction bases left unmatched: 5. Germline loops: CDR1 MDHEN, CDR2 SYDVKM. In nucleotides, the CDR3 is TGTGCCAGCAGTTCTACGACAGGGGGATCCTACGAGCAGTACTTC. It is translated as CASSSTTGGSYEQYF. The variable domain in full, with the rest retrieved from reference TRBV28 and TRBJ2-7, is DVKVTQSSRYLVKRTGEKVFLECVQDMDHENMFWYRQDPGLGLRLIYFSYDVKMKEKGDIPEGYSVSREKKERFSLILESASTNQTSMYLCASSSTTGGSYEQYFGPGTRLTVT.

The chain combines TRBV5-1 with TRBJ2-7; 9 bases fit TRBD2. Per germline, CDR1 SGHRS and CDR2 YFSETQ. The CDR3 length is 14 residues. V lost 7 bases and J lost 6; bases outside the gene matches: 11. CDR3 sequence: CASSWRGGAGEQYF. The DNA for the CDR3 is TGCGCCAGCTCCTGGCGGGGGGGAGCGGGCGAGCAGTACTTC.

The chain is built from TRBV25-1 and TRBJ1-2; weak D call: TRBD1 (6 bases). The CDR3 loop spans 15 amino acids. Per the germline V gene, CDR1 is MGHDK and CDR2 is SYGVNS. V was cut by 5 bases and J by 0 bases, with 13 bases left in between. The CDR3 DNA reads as TGTGCCAGCAGTCGTACAGGGTCGGCTAACTATGGCTACACCTTC. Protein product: CASSRTGSANYGYTF.

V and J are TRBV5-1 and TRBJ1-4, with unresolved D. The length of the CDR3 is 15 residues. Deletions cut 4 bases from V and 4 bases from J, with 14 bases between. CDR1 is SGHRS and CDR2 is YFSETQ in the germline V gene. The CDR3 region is CASSTGRDHNEKLFF. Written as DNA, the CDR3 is TGCGCCAGCAGCACCGGTCGAGACCATAATGAAAAACTGTTTTTT.

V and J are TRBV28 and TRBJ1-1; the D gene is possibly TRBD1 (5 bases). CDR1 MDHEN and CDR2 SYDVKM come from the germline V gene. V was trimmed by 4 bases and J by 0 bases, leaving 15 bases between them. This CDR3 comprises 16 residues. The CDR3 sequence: CASSSIDSTMNTEAFF. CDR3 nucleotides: TGTGCCAGCAGTTCGATAGACAGTACCATGAACACTGAAGCTTTCTTT.

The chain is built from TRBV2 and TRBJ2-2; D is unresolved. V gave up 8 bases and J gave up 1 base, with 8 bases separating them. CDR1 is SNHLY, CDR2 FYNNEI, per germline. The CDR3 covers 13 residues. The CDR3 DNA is TGTGCCAGCCGCCAAATGAACACCGGGGAGCTGTTTTTT. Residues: CASRQMNTGELFF.

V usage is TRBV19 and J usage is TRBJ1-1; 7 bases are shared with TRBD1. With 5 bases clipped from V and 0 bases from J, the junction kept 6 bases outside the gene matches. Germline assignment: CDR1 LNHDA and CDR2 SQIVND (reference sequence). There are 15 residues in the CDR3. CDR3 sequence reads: CASSGRDRMNTEAFF. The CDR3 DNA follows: TGTGCCAGTAGTGGGCGGGACAGAATGAACACTGAAGCTTTCTTT.

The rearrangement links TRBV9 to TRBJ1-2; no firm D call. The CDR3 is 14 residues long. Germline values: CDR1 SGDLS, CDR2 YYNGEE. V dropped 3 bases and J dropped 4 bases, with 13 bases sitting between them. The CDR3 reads CASSETGSSYGYTF. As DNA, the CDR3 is TGTGCCAGCAGCGAGACGGGCAGCTCCTATGGCTACACCTTC.

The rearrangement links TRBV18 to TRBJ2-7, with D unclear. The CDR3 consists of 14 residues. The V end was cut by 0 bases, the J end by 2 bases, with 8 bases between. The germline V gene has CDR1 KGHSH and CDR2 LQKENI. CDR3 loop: CASSPPGIAYEQYF. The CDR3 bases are TGTGCCAGCTCACCACCAGGGATCGCCTACGAGCAGTACTTC. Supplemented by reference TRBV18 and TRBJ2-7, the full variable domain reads NAGVMQNPRHLVRRRGQEARLRCSPMKGHSHVYWYRQLPEEGLKFMVYLQKENIIDESGMPKERFSAEFPKEGPSILRIQQVVRGDSAAYFCASSPPGIAYEQYFGPGTRLTVT.